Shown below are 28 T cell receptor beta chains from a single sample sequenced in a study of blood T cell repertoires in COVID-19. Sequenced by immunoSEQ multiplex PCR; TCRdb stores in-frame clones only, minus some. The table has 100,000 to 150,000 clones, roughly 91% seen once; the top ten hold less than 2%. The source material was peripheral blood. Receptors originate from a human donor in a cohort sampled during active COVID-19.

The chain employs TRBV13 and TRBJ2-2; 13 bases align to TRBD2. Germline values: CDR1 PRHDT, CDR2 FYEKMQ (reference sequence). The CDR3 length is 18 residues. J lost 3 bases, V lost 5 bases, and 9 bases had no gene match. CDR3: CASSRDGLAGEYTGELFF. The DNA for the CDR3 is TGTGCCAGCAGCCGGGATGGACTAGCGGGGGAATACACCGGGGAGCTGTTTTTT.

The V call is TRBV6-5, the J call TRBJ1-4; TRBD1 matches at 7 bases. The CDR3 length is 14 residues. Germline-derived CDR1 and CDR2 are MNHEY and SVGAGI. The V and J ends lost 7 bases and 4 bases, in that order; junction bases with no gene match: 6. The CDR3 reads CASTEGGLNEKLFF. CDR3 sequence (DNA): TGTGCCAGCACCGAAGGGGGCCTTAATGAAAAACTGTTTTTT.

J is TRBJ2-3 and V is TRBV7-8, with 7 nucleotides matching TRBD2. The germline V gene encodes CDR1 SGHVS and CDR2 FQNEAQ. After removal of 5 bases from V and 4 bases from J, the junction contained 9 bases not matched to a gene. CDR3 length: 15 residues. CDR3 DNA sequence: TGTGCCAGCAGCACCCGGGCGGGGGTTGCAGATACGCAGTATTTT. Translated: CASSTRAGVADTQYF.

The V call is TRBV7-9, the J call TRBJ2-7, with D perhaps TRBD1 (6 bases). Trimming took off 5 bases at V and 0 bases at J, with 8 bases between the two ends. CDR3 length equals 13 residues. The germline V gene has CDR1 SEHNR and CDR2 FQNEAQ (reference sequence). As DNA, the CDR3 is TGTGCCAGCAGCCAACAGGGCTCCTACGAGCAGTACTTC. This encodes CASSQQGSYEQYF.

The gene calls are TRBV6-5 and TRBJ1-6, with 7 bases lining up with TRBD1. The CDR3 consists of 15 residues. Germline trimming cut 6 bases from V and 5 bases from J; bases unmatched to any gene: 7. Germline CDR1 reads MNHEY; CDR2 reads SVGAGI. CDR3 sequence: CASRNQGVNNSPLHF. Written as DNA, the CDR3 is TGTGCCAGCAGAAATCAGGGGGTGAATAATTCACCCCTCCACTTT.

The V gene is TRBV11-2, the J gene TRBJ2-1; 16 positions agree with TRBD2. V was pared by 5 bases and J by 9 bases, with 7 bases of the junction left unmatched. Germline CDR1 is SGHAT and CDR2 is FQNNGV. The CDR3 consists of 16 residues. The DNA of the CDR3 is TGTGCCAGCAGCCTACTCGGGACTAGCGGGGGGGGTGAGCAGTTCTTC. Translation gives CASSLLGTSGGGEQFF.

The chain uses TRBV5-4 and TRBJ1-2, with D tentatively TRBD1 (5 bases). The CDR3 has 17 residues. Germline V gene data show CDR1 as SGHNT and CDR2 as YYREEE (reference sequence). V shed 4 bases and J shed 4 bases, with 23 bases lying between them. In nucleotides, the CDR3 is TGTGCCAGCAGCACCCCACAGGTCCGGGGAGGAACCTATGGCTACACCTTC. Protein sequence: CASSTPQVRGGTYGYTF.

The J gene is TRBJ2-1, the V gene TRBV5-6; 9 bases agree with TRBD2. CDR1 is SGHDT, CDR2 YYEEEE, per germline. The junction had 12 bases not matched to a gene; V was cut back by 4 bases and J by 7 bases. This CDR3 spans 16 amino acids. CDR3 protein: CASSRDLAGEGNEQFF. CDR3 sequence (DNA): TGTGCCAGCAGCAGAGATTTAGCGGGAGAGGGGAATGAGCAGTTCTTC.

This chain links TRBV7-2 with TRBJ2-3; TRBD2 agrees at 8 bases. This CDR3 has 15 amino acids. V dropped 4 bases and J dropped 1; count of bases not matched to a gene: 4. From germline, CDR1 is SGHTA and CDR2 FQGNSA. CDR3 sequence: CASSSVTSGTDTQYF. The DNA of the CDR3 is TGTGCCAGCAGCTCAGTGACTAGCGGCACAGATACGCAGTATTTT.

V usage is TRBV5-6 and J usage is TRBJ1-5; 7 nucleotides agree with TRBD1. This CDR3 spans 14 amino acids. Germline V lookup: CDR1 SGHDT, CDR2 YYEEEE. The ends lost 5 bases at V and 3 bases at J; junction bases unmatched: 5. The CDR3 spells CASSRGQYNQPQHF. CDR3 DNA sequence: TGTGCCAGCAGTAGGGGACAGTACAATCAGCCCCAGCATTTT.

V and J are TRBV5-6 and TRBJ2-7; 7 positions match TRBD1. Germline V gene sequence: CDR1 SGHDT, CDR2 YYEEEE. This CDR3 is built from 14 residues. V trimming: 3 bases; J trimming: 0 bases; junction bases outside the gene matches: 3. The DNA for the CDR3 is TGTGCCAGCAGCTGGGGACAGATCTCCTACGAGCAGTACTTC. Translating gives CASSWGQISYEQYF.

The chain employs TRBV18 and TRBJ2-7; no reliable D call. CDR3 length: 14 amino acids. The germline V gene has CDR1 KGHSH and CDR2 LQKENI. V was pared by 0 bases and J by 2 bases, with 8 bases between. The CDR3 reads CASSPPAGTYEQYF. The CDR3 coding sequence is TGTGCCAGCTCACCACCCGCAGGCACCTACGAGCAGTACTTC.

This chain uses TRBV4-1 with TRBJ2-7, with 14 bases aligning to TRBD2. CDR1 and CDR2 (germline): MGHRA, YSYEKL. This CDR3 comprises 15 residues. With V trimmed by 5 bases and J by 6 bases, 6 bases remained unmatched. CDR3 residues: CASSTGTSGRGEQYF. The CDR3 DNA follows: TGCGCCAGCAGCACCGGGACTAGCGGGAGAGGCGAGCAGTACTTC.

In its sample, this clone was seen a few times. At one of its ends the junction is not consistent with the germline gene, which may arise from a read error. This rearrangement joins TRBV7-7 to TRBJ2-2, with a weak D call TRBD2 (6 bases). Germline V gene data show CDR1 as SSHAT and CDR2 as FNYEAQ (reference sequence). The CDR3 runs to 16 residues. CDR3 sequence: CASSPTGTGYTGELFF. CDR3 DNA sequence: TGTGCTAGCAGCCCGACCGGGACTGGATACACCGGGGAGCTGTTTTTT.

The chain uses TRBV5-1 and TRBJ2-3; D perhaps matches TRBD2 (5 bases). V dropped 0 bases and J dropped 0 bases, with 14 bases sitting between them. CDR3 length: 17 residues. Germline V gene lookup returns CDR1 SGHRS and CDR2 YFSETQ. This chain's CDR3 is CASSLAKSAVSTDTQYF. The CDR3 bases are TGCGCCAGCAGCTTGGCGAAATCAGCGGTGAGCACAGATACGCAGTATTTT.

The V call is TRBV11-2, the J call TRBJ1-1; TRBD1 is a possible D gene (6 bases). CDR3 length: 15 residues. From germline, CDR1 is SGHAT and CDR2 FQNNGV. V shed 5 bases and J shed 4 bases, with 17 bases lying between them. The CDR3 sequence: CASSAISGEGTEAFF. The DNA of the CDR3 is TGTGCCAGCAGCGCCATCTCAGGGGAAGGCACTGAAGCTTTCTTT.

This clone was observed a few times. The CDR3 nucleotides are TGTGCCAGCTCACGAAGACAGGGGTCGGAAGCCGGGGAGCTGTTTTTT. Residues: CASSRRQGSEAGELFF. This sequence joins TRBV18 and TRBJ2-2, with 8 bases fitting TRBD1. J lost 6 bases, V lost 4 bases, and 10 bases had no gene match. CDR3 length equals 16 residues. Germline loops: CDR1 KGHSH, CDR2 LQKENI.

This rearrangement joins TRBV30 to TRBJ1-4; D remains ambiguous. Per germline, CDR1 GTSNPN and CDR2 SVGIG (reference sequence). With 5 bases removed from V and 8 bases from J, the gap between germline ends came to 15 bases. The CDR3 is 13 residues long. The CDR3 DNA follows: TGTGCCTGGGCGGGTCTTCGTGTGGAAAAACTGTTTTTT. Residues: CAWAGLRVEKLFF.

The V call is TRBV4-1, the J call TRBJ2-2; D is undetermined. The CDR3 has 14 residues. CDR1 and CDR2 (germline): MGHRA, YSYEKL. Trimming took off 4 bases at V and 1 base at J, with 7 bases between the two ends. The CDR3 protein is CASSPTGNTGELFF. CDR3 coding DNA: TGCGCCAGCAGCCCGACGGGGAACACCGGGGAGCTGTTTTTT.

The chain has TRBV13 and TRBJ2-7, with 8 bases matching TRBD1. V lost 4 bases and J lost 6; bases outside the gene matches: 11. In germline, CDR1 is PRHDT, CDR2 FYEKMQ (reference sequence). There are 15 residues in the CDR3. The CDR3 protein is CASSSVRDRTPEQYF. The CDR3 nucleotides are TGTGCCAGCAGCTCGGTCCGGGACAGGACCCCCGAGCAGTACTTC.

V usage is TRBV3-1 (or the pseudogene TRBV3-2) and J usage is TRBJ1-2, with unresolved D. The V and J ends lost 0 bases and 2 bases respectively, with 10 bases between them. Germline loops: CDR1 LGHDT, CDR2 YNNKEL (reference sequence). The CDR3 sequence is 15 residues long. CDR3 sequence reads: CASSQDVARNYGYTF. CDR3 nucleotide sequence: TGTGCCAGCAGCCAAGATGTAGCAAGAAACTATGGCTACACCTTC.

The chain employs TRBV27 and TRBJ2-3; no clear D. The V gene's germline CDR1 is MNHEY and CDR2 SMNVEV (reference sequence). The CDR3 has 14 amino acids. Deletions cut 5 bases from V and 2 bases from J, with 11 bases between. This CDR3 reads CASSPPRNTDTQYF. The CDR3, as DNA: TGTGCCAGCAGTCCTCCGCGGAACACAGATACGCAGTATTTT.

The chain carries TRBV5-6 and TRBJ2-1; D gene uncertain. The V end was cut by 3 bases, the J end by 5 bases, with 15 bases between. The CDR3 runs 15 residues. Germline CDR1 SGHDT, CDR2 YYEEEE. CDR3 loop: CASSSTRRSHNEQFF. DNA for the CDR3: TGTGCCAGCAGCTCCACGAGGCGGTCTCACAATGAGCAGTTCTTC.

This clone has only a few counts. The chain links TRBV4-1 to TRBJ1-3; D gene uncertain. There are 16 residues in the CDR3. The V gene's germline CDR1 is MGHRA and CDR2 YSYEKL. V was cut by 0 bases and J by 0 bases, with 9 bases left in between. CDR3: CASSQEWGASGNTIYF. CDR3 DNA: TGCGCCAGCAGCCAAGAATGGGGAGCCTCTGGAAACACCATATATTTT.

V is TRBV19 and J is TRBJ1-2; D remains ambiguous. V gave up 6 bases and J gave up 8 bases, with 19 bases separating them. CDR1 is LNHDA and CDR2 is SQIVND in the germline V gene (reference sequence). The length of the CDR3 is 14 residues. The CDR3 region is CASSRPEGIGGYTF. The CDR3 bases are TGTGCCAGTAGCCGTCCAGAGGGAATAGGGGGCTACACCTTC.

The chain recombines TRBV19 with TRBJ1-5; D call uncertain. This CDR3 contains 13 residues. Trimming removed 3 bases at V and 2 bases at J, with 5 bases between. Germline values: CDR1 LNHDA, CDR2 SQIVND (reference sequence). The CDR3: CASSIEGNQPQHF. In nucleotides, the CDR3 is TGTGCCAGTAGTATTGAGGGCAATCAGCCCCAGCATTTT.

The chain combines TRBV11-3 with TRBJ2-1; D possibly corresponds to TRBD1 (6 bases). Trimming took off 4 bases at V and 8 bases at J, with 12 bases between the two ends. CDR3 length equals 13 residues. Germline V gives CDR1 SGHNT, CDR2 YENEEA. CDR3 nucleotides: TGTGCCAGCAGCTCTACAGGGTTGGATGAGCAGTTCTTC. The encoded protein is CASSSTGLDEQFF.

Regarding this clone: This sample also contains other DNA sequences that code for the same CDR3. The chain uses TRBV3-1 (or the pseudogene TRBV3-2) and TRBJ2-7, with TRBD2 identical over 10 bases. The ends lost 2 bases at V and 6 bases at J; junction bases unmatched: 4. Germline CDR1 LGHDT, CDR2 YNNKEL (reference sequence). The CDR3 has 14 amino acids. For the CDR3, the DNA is TGTGCCAGCAGCCAACTAGCGGGAGTTGGCGAGCAGTACTTC. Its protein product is CASSQLAGVGEQYF.